The T cell receptor (beta chain) described here comes from a study of OX40 agonist ivuxolimab in advanced cancers. As for the study in general: Those enrolled were roughly 80% male, with a mean age of around 58 years and ages from roughly 20 to 90.

Study results and limitations: Expanded peripheral T cells had an undetermined antigen specificity. In a subset of nonresponders, normalized T-cell clonal expansion was also low.

On this clone itself: Its antigen is as yet unknown.

Trimming took off 3 bases at V and 2 bases at J, with 11 bases between the two ends. The CDR3 is made up of 14 amino acids. From germline, CDR1 is MNHEY and CDR2 SMNVEV (reference sequence). Measured with immunoSEQ multiplex PCR; TCRdb has only the in-frame clones, and not every one. The sample includes 100,000 or so clones, around 84% of them seen just once. The sequenced sample was CD4+ or CD8+ T cells sorted from blood, obtained in a trial of the OX40 agonist ivuxolimab. This TCR was sampled from an adult with an advanced solid tumor such as melanoma, head and neck, liver or kidney cancer. The V gene is TRBV27, the J gene TRBJ2-7; D unresolved. CDR3 sequence: CASSFRDFTYEQYF. As DNA, the CDR3 is TGTGCCAGCAGTTTTAGGGATTTCACCTACGAGCAGTACTTC.